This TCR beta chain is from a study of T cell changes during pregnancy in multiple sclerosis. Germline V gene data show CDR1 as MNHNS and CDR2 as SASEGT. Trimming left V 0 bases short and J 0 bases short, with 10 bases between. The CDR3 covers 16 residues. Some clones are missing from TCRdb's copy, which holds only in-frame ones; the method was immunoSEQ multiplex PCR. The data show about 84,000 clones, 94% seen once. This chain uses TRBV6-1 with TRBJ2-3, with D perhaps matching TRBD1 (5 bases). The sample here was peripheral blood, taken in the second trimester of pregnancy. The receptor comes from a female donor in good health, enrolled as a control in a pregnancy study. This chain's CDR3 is CASSEAQGQSTDTQYF. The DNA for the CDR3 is TGTGCCAGCAGTGAAGCTCAGGGCCAAAGCACAGATACGCAGTATTTT.